These T cell receptor beta chains were read from a single sample in a study of cytotoxic CD8 clonotypes in ibrutinib-treated CLL. Sequencing used immunoSEQ multiplex PCR; TCRdb keeps in-frame clones, though not all of them. The sample includes more than 200,000 clones, around 75% of them seen just once. This material consisted of PBMCs, taken after 12 months of ibrutinib treatment. Receptors originate from a human donor with chronic lymphocytic leukemia. The CDR3 runs from the conserved cysteine through the conserved F or W. A D gene is named only where the DNA matches it firmly. Expanded clones get a size class; other rows say once, few or many, or leave the size out.

>TRBD1|TRBJ1-2|-|TRBV9
TGTGCCAGCAGCGTAGCTACTAGGGGGCAAGGAGTAAACTATGGCTACACCTTC
CASSVATRGQGVNYGYTF
>-|TRBJ2-1|-|TRBV9
TGTGCCAGCAGCGTAGGCGGAGTAGACAATGAGCAGTTCTTC
CASSVGGVDNEQFF
>TRBD1|TRBJ1-5|-|TRBV30
TGTGCCTGGAACCCTACAGGGGGCGGGGGGCAGCCCCAGCATTTT
CAWNPTGGGGQPQHF
>TRBD1|TRBJ1-2|once|TRBV12-5
TGTGCTAGTGGGTTCTCACAGGGGGTTAACTATGGCTACACCTTC
CASGFSQGVNYGYTF
>-|TRBJ2-5|-|TRBV28
TGTGCCAGCAGTTCACTTGCCGGGGCGACGAAGACCCAGTACTTC
CASSSLAGATKTQYF
>TRBD2|TRBJ2-3|-|TRBV5-6
TGTGCCAGCAGCCCCGGGACTAGCGGGGCTTACCGCACAGATACGCAGTATTTT
CASSPGTSGAYRTDTQYF
>-|TRBJ1-2|-|TRBV30
TGTGCCTGGAGTGTACTTGACGGCCAGCGCTACACCTTC
CAWSVLDGQRYTF
>TRBD1|TRBJ1-4|-|TRBV27
TGTGCCAGCAGTGGGGGGACAGGGGGTTTTAATGAAAAACTGTTTTTT
CASSGGTGGFNEKLFF
>-|TRBJ1-4|-|TRBV6-5
TGTGCCAGCGCCTCAGGGACGACTAATGAAAAACTGTTTTTT
CASASGTTNEKLFF
>-|TRBJ2-1|-|TRBV30
TGTGCCTGGAGTGTTCTTCCCAGGAATGAGCAGTTCTTC
CAWSVLPRNEQFF
>-|TRBJ2-1|-|TRBV27
TGTGCCAGCAGTTTCTCCGGGACCGTTTTCGCGTATGAGCAGTTCTTC
CASSFSGTVFAYEQFF
>-|TRBJ2-3|-|TRBV9
TGTGCCAGCAGCCCCGGGCCCTGGGGCACAGATACGCAGTATTTT
CASSPGPWGTDTQYF
>TRBD1|TRBJ1-2|-|TRBV5-8
TGTGCCAGCAGCTTCAACAGGGGGTTAAGCGATGGCTACACCTTC
CASSFNRGLSDGYTF
>TRBD1|TRBJ1-1|-|TRBV7-9
TGTGCCAGCAGCTTCCCTGGGACAGGGGGGTTCGGTCTGAACACTGAAGCTTTCTTT
CASSFPGTGGFGLNTEAFF
>-|TRBJ2-7|-|TRBV4-1
TGCGCCAGCTACTCCGTGCGGGGACTCTACGAGCAGTACTTC
CASYSVRGLYEQYF
>TRBD1|TRBJ1-2|-|TRBV19
TGTGCCAGTAGTTTTCCCCGGGGACAGGGGGCCTTGAGTGGCTACACCTTC
CASSFPRGQGALSGYTF
>-|TRBJ1-5|once|TRBV7-8
TGTGCCAGCAGCTTAGGTGGTGTAGGGAAGGATCAGCCCCAGCATTTT
CASSLGGVGKDQPQHF
>-|TRBJ2-5|-|TRBV27
TGTGCCAGCAGTTCGACGTACCAAGAGACCCAGTACTTC
CASSSTYQETQYF
>-|TRBJ2-7|-|TRBV18
TGTGCCAGCTCCCGACCGGGGTTTGGCTCCTACGAGCAGTACTTC
CASSRPGFGSYEQYF
>-|TRBJ1-5|once|TRBV5-6
TGTGCCAGCAGCTCGGCAGGAGGGGAGATGATCAATCAGCCCCAGCATTTT
CASSSAGGEMINQPQHF
>TRBD1|TRBJ1-5|-|TRBV29-1
TGCAGCGCCAAATTACAGGGGGCCCTGGGGATGTATAGCAATCAGCCCCAGCATTTT
CSAKLQGALGMYSNQPQHF
>-|TRBJ1-5|-|TRBV6-5
TGTGCCAGCAGCTCCGAGCAGGGAGGGACTCAGCCCCAGCATTTT
CASSSEQGGTQPQHF
>-|TRBJ2-7|-|TRBV28
TGTGCCACGACAGGTGGTTCCTACGAGCAGTACTTC
CATTGGSYEQYF
>-|TRBJ2-2|-|TRBV7-2
TGTGCCAGCAATCCCGGGGACTTCTACACCGGGGAGCTGTTTTTT
CASNPGDFYTGELFF
>TRBD1|TRBJ1-3|-|TRBV6-6
TGTGCCAGCAGTTCCCCGGACAGGATCTCTGGAAACACCATATATTTT
CASSSPDRISGNTIYF
>-|TRBJ2-4|few|TRBV14
TGTGCCAGCAGCCAAGGAGGAACAGCTCTAGCCAAAAACATTCAGTACTTC
CASSQGGTALAKNIQYF
>-|TRBJ1-1|-|TRBV6-5
TGTGCCAGCAGTTATCAGGGTAGCACTGAAGCTTTCTTT
CASSYQGSTEAFF
>TRBD1|TRBJ1-6|few|TRBV19
TGTGCCAGTAGAGGGGACAGGGGGCTTTCACCCCTCCACTTT
CASRGDRGLSPLHF
>-|TRBJ1-1|few|TRBV14
TGTGCCAGCAGCCAATACCGGACCGGGTGGGGGGACACTGAAGCTTTCTTT
CASSQYRTGWGDTEAFF
>-|TRBJ1-1|-|TRBV9
TGTGCCAGCAGCGTAGCGGTTTCCACTGAAGCTTTCTTT
CASSVAVSTEAFF
>-|TRBJ2-5|-|TRBV1
TGCACCAGCAGCCAAGGGCTAGCGGGGGCTCCCTGGGGAGAGACCCAGTACTTC
CTSSQGLAGAPWGETQYF
>TRBD1|TRBJ1-3|-|TRBV6-5
TGTGCCAGCAGTTTCCGACAGGGAAACATATATTTT
CASSFRQGNIYF
>-|TRBJ2-3|-|TRBV6-1
TGTGCCAGCAGTGAGTTGCAGGGGGGGGATACGCAGTATTTT
CASSELQGGDTQYF
>TRBD1|TRBJ2-3|few|TRBV5-4
TGTGCCAGCAGACCCTTGACAGGGCTAGATACGCAGTATTTT
CASRPLTGLDTQYF
>TRBD1|TRBJ1-4|-|TRBV6-5
TGTGCCAGCAGTTATCGGACAGGGAGTGATGAAAAACTGTTTTTT
CASSYRTGSDEKLFF
>-|TRBJ1-5|many|TRBV29-1
TGCAGCGTTGCCACAGGTGATCAGCCCCAGCATTTT
CSVATGDQPQHF
>-|TRBJ2-7|once|TRBV4-3
TGCGCCAGCAGCCAAGAATCCGACGCCCCCGGTCGGCAGTACTTC
CASSQESDAPGRQYF
>TRBD1|TRBJ2-7|-|TRBV18
TGTGCCAGCTCACAGGACAGGGGTAGCCCCTACGAGCAGTACTTC
CASSQDRGSPYEQYF